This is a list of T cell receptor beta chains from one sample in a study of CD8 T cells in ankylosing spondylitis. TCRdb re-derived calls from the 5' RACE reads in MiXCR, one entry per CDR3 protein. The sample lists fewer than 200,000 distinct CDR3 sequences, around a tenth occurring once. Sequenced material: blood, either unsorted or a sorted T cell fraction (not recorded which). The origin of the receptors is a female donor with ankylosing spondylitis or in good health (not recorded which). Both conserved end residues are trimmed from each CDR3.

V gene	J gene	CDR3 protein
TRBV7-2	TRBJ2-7	ASSQLAGAAYEQY
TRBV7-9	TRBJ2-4	ASSLGQNIQY
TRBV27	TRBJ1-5	ASSESRVGWQPQH
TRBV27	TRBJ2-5	ASRTGGLQETQY
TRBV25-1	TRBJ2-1	ASSDEDEQF
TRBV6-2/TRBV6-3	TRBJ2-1	ASSSGTSGKVLYNEQF
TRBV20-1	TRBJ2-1	SARAYRGSNEQF
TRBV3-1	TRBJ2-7	ASKEDEQY
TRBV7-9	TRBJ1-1	ASSLNGGTEAF
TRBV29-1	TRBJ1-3	SVDGGTGSGNTIY
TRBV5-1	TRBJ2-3	ASSISGRGTDTQY
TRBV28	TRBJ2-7	ASSLLGLAAEQY
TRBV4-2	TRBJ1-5	ASSQGGINQPQH
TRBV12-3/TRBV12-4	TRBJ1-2	ASSLGQAGTYGYT
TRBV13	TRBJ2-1	ASRASGTSGRREQF
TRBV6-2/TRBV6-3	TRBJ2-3	ASSTRPGGGTDTQY
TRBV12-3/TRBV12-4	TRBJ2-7	ASSSGLLHISYEQY
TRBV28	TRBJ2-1	ASSPPDRGPGYNEQF
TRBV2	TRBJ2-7	ASRDPTGVHEQY
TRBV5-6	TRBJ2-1	ASSLALLAGFYNEQF
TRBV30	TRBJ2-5	AWSVGASGSETQY
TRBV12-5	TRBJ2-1	ASGFGTSEIDFADEQF
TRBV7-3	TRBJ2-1	ASSLEVVGSEQF
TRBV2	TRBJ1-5	ASSDPREQPQH
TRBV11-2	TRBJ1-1	ASSLDGLSRGAF
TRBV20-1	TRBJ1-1	SARVGGAAF
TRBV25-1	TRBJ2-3	ASKASFTSTDTQY
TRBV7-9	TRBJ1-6	ASSPDRGRNSPLH
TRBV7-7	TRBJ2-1	ASSLRPEPGSYNEQF